Sequencing of this TCR beta chain was carried out in a study of T-cell reconstitution after alpha-beta-depleted transplantation in children. The ends were cut back, 0 bases at V and 7 bases at J, with 15 bases in the middle. CDR3 size: 15 residues. The germline V gene has CDR1 LGHDT and CDR2 YNNKEL (reference sequence). Unique molecular identifiers were built into the TCRbeta library. TCRdb analysed the PCR reads with MiXCR anew, one entry per CDR3 protein. The table lists about 420,000 distinct CDR3 sequences, about 11% of them singletons, with roughly 5% in the top ten. This clonotype was found a few times.

This chain connects TRBV3-1 to TRBJ1-1, with D unresolved. The sequencing used PBMCs from the stem cell graft donor, collected from the stem cell graft. This TCR derives from a human donor who donated a stem cell graft to a child with acute myeloid leukemia. This CDR3 is CASSQDQYNKNEAFF. In DNA, the CDR3 is TGTGCCAGCAGCCAAGATCAATACAATAAGAATGAAGCTTTCTTT.